The 17 T cell receptor beta chains below come from one sample, sequenced in a study of blood T cell repertoires in COVID-19. TCRdb's table, derived via immunoSEQ multiplex PCR, lists solely in-frame clones and lacks some. The data contain some 200,000 clones, approximately 85% of them singletons. The sequenced sample consisted of peripheral blood. The receptors come from an elderly woman with acute or convalescent COVID-19.

The chain has TRBV6-6 and TRBJ2-2; TRBD1 might be the D (9 bases). Germline V gives CDR1 MNHNY, CDR2 SVGAGI (reference sequence). V lost 5 bases and J lost 5, with 21 bases in between. The CDR3 loop spans 17 amino acids. The CDR3 sequence is CASSRGGQGPSTGELFF. In DNA, the CDR3 is TGTGCCAGCAGTCGGGGGGGACAGGGCCCGAGTACCGGGGAGCTGTTTTTT.

The chain joins TRBV7-2 to TRBJ1-1; 7 bases map to TRBD1. CDR1 and CDR2 from the germline V gene are SGHTA and FQGNSA. After removal of 6 bases from V and 8 bases from J, the junction contained 9 bases not matched to a gene. The CDR3 spans 13 residues. CDR3 amino acids: CASSQTGRGEAFF. CDR3 coding DNA: TGTGCCAGCAGTCAGACGGGCAGGGGGGAAGCTTTCTTT.

The chain combines TRBV7-9 with TRBJ1-1; D is unresolved. This CDR3 has 13 residues. V lost 5 bases to trimming and J lost 3 bases, with 10 bases between them. Germline V gene data show CDR1 as SEHNR and CDR2 as FQNEAQ (reference sequence). CDR3 in amino acids: CASSLDKYTEAFF. CDR3 DNA sequence: TGTGCCAGCAGCCTTGACAAGTACACTGAAGCTTTCTTT. Full variable domain (outside the CDR3, taken from reference TRBV7-9 and TRBJ1-1): DTGVSQNPRHKITKRGQNVTFRCDPISEHNRLYWYRQTLGQGPEFLTYFQNEAQLEKSRLLSDRFSAERPKGSFSTLEIQRTEQGDSAMYLCASSLDKYTEAFFGQGTRLTVV.

The V call is TRBV7-8, the J call TRBJ2-3; the match to TRBD2 covers 9 bases. The germline V gene has CDR1 SGHVS and CDR2 FQNEAQ. With V trimmed by 3 bases and J by 1 base, 5 bases remained unmatched. This CDR3 comprises 16 residues. CDR3 DNA sequence: TGTGCCAGCAGCTTTATAGCGGGAGCGGGCACAGATACGCAGTATTTT. The encoded protein is CASSFIAGAGTDTQYF.

Concerning this clone: Other DNA sequences of this sample code for an identical CDR3. The rearrangement uses TRBV18 and TRBJ1-5, with D perhaps matching TRBD1 (5 bases). CDR3 size: 14 residues. Trimming cost V 6 bases and J 4 bases, with 13 bases left between them. Per germline, CDR1 KGHSH and CDR2 LQKENI. The CDR3 DNA follows: TGTGCCAGCTCCCCCAGCGGGGGTAATCAGCCCCAGCATTTT. It specifies CASSPSGGNQPQHF.

V usage is TRBV6-6 and J usage is TRBJ1-4; 8 positions match TRBD1. Germline loops: CDR1 MNHNY, CDR2 SVGAGI (reference sequence). The CDR3 sequence is 15 residues long. Trimming removed 4 bases from V and 3 bases from J; junction bases left unmatched: 4. The CDR3 loop is CASSLGQAANEKLFF. The CDR3 DNA reads as TGTGCCAGCAGTTTGGGACAGGCGGCTAATGAAAAACTGTTTTTT.

This clone was counted only a few times. This chain connects TRBV6-1 to TRBJ2-3; weak D call: TRBD2 (5 bases). CDR1 MNHNS and CDR2 SASEGT come from the germline V gene. Trimming cost V 4 bases and J 2 bases, with 25 bases left between them. The CDR3 consists of 19 residues. The CDR3 here is CASSGRGKSATLATDTQYF. In nucleotides, the CDR3 is TGTGCCAGCAGTGGACGAGGGAAATCGGCCACCCTAGCCACAGATACGCAGTATTTT.

In this sample, this clone turned up a few times. The V call is TRBV3-1 (or the pseudogene TRBV3-2), the J call TRBJ2-1; the match to TRBD2 covers 8 bases. Germline V gives CDR1 LGHDT, CDR2 YNNKEL (reference sequence). V trimming: 1 base; J trimming: 4 bases; junction bases outside the gene matches: 6. The CDR3 has 16 residues. The CDR3 sequence: CASSQVRRGGYNEQFF. The CDR3 DNA is TGTGCCAGCAGCCAAGTGCGACGGGGGGGTTACAATGAGCAGTTCTTC.

The chain combines TRBV7-9 with TRBJ2-7; 11 bases line up with TRBD2. Germline V gene sequence: CDR1 SEHNR, CDR2 FQNEAQ (reference sequence). The junction had 6 bases not matched to a gene; V was cut back by 5 bases and J by 3 bases. The CDR3 is made up of 15 amino acids. The CDR3 sequence: CASSLRTSGHYEQYF. CDR3 nucleotide sequence: TGTGCCAGCAGCCTCCGGACTAGCGGGCACTACGAGCAGTACTTC.

The table lists this clone with a count of one. This chain's CDR3 is CASSTLRGANNEQFF. Here the CDR3 DNA reads TGTGCCAGTAGTACCCTCCGGGGGGCCAACAATGAGCAGTTCTTC. The chain has TRBV19 and TRBJ2-1; maybe TRBD2 (7 bases). The CDR3 length is 15 residues. The germline V and J ends were trimmed by 4 bases and 5 bases, with 15 bases remaining between them. The germline V gene encodes CDR1 LNHDA and CDR2 SQIVND (reference sequence).

The V and J genes are TRBV18 and TRBJ2-3; no firm D call. Trimming removed 2 bases at V and 0 bases at J, with 12 bases between. The CDR3 sequence is 16 residues long. Germline V gene lookup returns CDR1 KGHSH and CDR2 LQKENI. DNA for the CDR3: TGTGCCAGCTCACCAGCCTCCAGGCTGAGCACAGATACGCAGTATTTT. It codes for CASSPASRLSTDTQYF.

The chain employs TRBV7-2 and TRBJ1-1, with 7 positions matching TRBD1. The V and J ends lost 2 bases and 1 base, in that order; junction bases with no gene match: 4. CDR1 and CDR2 from the germline V gene are SGHTA and FQGNSA. The CDR3 has 15 residues. CDR3 nucleotides: TGTGCCAGCAGCTTACGGCAGGGGGGGAACACTGAAGCTTTCTTT. Its protein product is CASSLRQGGNTEAFF. Filled out from reference TRBV7-2 and TRBJ1-1, the complete variable domain reads GAGVSQSPSNKVTEKGKDVELRCDPISGHTALYWYRQSLGQGLEFLIYFQGNSAPDKSGLPSDRFSAERTGGSVSTLTIQRTQQEDSAVYLCASSLRQGGNTEAFFGQGTRLTVV.

V usage is TRBV18 and J usage is TRBJ2-5; 12 bases are a match to TRBD2. The junction had 7 bases not matched to a gene; V was cut back by 3 bases and J by 5 bases. The CDR3 covers 16 residues. Germline V gene sequence: CDR1 KGHSH, CDR2 LQKENI. The CDR3 region has the DNA TGTGCCAGCTCACCCTCGACTAGCGGGAGAGGTGAGACCCAGTACTTC. This gives the protein CASSPSTSGRGETQYF.

The chain is built from TRBV5-5 and TRBJ1-4; D might be TRBD1 (6 bases). Germline loops: CDR1 SGHKS, CDR2 YYEKEE (reference sequence). V shed 4 bases and J shed 4 bases, with 23 bases lying between them. The CDR3 loop spans 18 amino acids. CDR3 residues: CASSLTRQAKLFNEKLFF. CDR3 nucleotide sequence: TGTGCCAGCAGCCTCACTAGACAGGCTAAATTATTTAATGAAAAACTGTTTTTT. The full variable domain, its missing parts supplied by reference TRBV5-5 and TRBJ1-4, is DAGVTQSPTHLIKTRGQQVTLRCSPISGHKSVSWYQQVLGQGPQFIFQYYEKEERGRGNFPDRFSARQFPNYSSELNVNALLLGDSALYLCASSLTRQAKLFNEKLFFGSGTQLSVL.

V is TRBV19 and J is TRBJ1-1, with 7 bases lining up with TRBD1. Germline CDR1 reads LNHDA; CDR2 reads SQIVND (reference sequence). CDR3 size: 16 residues. J lost 1 base, V lost 4 bases, and 9 bases had no gene match. The CDR3 reads CASSTRQGNTNTEAFF. CDR3 nucleotides: TGTGCCAGTAGTACCAGACAGGGAAATACGAACACTGAAGCTTTCTTT.

This clone was seen a handful of times. The chain couples TRBV7-9 to TRBJ1-2, with D perhaps TRBD1 (5 bases). Trimming removed 6 bases from V and 9 bases from J, with 17 bases in between. The length of the CDR3 is 13 residues. The germline CDR1 and CDR2 sequences are SEHNR and FQNEAQ (reference sequence). CDR3: CASRPRGVERYTF. Here the CDR3 DNA reads TGTGCCAGCAGACCCCGGGGGGTCGAGCGCTACACCTTC.

V gene TRBV3-1 (or the pseudogene TRBV3-2) combines with J gene TRBJ2-2; D is uncertain. The germline V gene has CDR1 LGHDT and CDR2 YNNKEL (reference sequence). Trimming shortened V by 5 bases and J by 6 bases, and 7 bases separated the two germline ends. CDR3 length equals 12 residues. The CDR3 coding sequence is TGTGCCAGCAGCATATTAGCCGGGGAGCTGTTTTTT. Its translation is CASSILAGELFF.